The next 4 T cell receptor beta chains were all read from a single sample in a study of T-cell memory formation after mild COVID-19. TCRdb reanalysed the 5' RACE reads using MiXCR and keeps one entry per CDR3 protein. The table has roughly 250,000 distinct CDR3 sequences, about a sixth seen once. Input material: PBMCs or a T cell subset sorted from them (not recorded which). These receptors were obtained from a man younger than 35 who had mild COVID-19 (a few samples of this study predate the infection). Cell type and time point are not known.

This clonotype was seen only a few times. The chain combines TRBV4-2 with TRBJ1-5; 8 nucleotides align to TRBD1. Unmatched junction bases numbered 1, after V lost 2 bases and J lost 7 bases. Germline assignment: CDR1 LGHNA and CDR2 YNFKEQ. The CDR3 length is 13 residues. As DNA, the CDR3 is TGTGCCAGCAGCCAAACAGGGGGGCAGCCCCAGCATTTT. Translation: CASSQTGGQPQHF.

V and J are TRBV4-2 and TRBJ1-1; 7 nucleotides align to TRBD1. Losses at the gene ends were 4 bases for V and 1 base for J; bases not matched to a gene: 12. The CDR3 has 17 residues. Germline-derived CDR1 and CDR2 are LGHNA and YNFKEQ. CDR3 nucleotides: TGTGCCAGCAGCCTCGCAACATCCGGGACAGCGAACACTGAAGCTTTCTTT. This sequence encodes CASSLATSGTANTEAFF.

V is TRBV6-2 or TRBV6-3 and J is TRBJ1-1; D not resolved. Trimming took 2 bases from V and 0 from J, leaving 25 bases between them. The CDR3 is 20 residues long. Germline assignment: CDR1 MNHEY and CDR2 SVGEGT. As DNA, the CDR3 is TGTGCCAGCAGTTACGCAGGTCTTGGGTCGGAGACCCTCATGAACACTGAAGCTTTCTTT. Amino acids: CASSYAGLGSETLMNTEAFF.

This clonotype came up a few times. The chain recombines TRBV20-1 with TRBJ2-4; D might be TRBD1 or TRBD2, each matching 5 bases. Germline CDR1 and CDR2: DFQATT and SNEGSKA (reference sequence). Trimming took 4 bases from V and 9 from J, leaving 19 bases between them. This CDR3 contains 14 residues. The CDR3 DNA is TGCAGTGCTACAACCGGGACCTCTGGGGGCATTCAGTACTTC. This sequence encodes CSATTGTSGGIQYF.